The T cell receptor beta chain described here comes from a study of beta chain features in type 1 diabetes. About the study: Patients and healthy donors were similar in age, gender and cell yields.

The CDR3 is 15 residues long. V lost 6 bases and J lost 5; bases outside the gene matches: 10. Germline V gives CDR1 SQVTM, CDR2 ANQGSEA. As for this clone: Its antigen is as yet unknown.

Whole-study findings and limits: In comparison with healthy donors, patients had naive, central memory and Treg TCRB repertoires that appeared more similar. Shorter TCRB CDR3s, moderately but significantly so, were found in Type 1 diabetes patients in all four CD4+ subsets.

The sequenced template was cDNA made from the entire isolated RNA. TCRdb's copy holds only in-frame clones and misses some; the assay was immunoSEQ multiplex PCR. The table shows roughly 100,000 clones, with 28% occurring only once. The TCR was taken from a young woman with type 1 diabetes. The material sequenced was central memory CD4+ T cells from blood. This sequence joins TRBV29-1 and TRBJ2-5; 12 nucleotides agree with TRBD2. The CDR3 region is CSVPSTSGRGETQYF. The CDR3 DNA reads as TGCAGCGTACCCTCGACTAGCGGGAGAGGGGAGACCCAGTACTTC.